The source of this T cell receptor beta chain is a study of shared clonotypes between healthy human individuals. There are a few counts of this clone. Its antigen remains unidentified. Authors' methods: In the immunoSEQ data, sequences were junction-only and lacked quality scores, so filtering differed. TCRdb's table, derived via immunoSEQ multiplex PCR, lists solely in-frame clones and lacks some. That table furnishes V, J and clone size, whereas the DNA furnished D and trimming. The sample comprises some 790,000 clones, 72% of which are singletons, and under 2% rests with the top ten. Germline V CDR1 and CDR2: SGHNT, YYREEE (reference sequence). The CDR3 runs 14 residues. Trimming removed 4 bases from V and 2 bases from J; junction bases left unmatched: 4. Study findings and constraints: The sole specimen, blood, was sampled, and tissue repertoires likely differ.

Sequenced sample: memory CD4+ T cells sorted from blood. As to subset: CD45RA-negative fraction. This sequence joins TRBV5-4 and TRBJ2-5; the match to TRBD1 covers 8 bases. This TCR was recovered from a woman aged 25 to 39 in good health. CDR3 in amino acids: CASSTGQGQETQYF. In DNA form, the CDR3 reads TGTGCCAGCAGCACTGGACAGGGACAAGAGACCCAGTACTTC.